This T cell receptor beta chain comes out of a study of cytomegalovirus exposure and HLA in healthy donors. As for the study in general: Early on, a data release was issued that held roughly 80 million unique TCRs from HLA-typed donors. Study results and caveats: According to a later analysis, most TCR beta chains associated with CMV appeared HLA-restricted.

The donors were healthy bone marrow donors. The PCR ran on 60 Vbeta and 13 Jbeta primers. In the authors' workflow: Roughly 12 million shared chains were among about 80 million unique TCR beta chains counted in a later analysis. Assay used: immunoSEQ multiplex PCR; TCRdb lists only in-frame clones, some missing. V, J and clone size are those of that table, while D and trimming were read from the DNA. Across about 41,000 clones, the top ten clones capture roughly 6.2% of the sample. Concerning this clone: Its cognate antigen is unknown.

The receptor comes from a man aged 25-45 years in good health and CMV-seronegative. Sequences were obtained from PBMCs.

The CDR3 protein is CSVQGLSAYEQYF. Here the CDR3 DNA reads TGCAGCGTTCAGGGCCTCAGCGCCTACGAGCAGTACTTC. This chain links TRBV29-1 with TRBJ2-7, with a weak D call TRBD1 (5 bases). V was pared by 5 bases and J by 2 bases, with 13 bases between. The germline gives CDR1 SQVTM, CDR2 ANQGSEA. The CDR3 consists of 13 residues.